Shown below are 24 T cell receptor beta chains from a single sample sequenced in a study of cytomegalovirus exposure and HLA in healthy donors. The PCR was carried out with 60 Vbeta primers and 13 Jbeta primers. The protocol was immunoSEQ multiplex PCR, while the TCRdb copy is restricted to in-frame clones and leaves out a portion. The top ten hold about 2.3% of the sample, which has roughly 160,000 clones, around 74% seen once. Sequenced sample: PBMCs. The receptors shown here come from a female donor in good health and CMV-seronegative.

This clone was observed once. This rearrangement joins TRBV7-9 to TRBJ2-4, with 14 bases matching TRBD2. The V gene's germline CDR1 is SEHNR and CDR2 FQNEAQ (reference sequence). V gave up 5 bases and J gave up 3 bases; unmatched junction bases: 3. This CDR3 spans 16 amino acids. The CDR3 nucleotides are TGTGCCAGCAGCCCCGGGACTAGCGGGAGCAAAAACATTCAGTACTTC. This translates into CASSPGTSGSKNIQYF. The full variable domain, rest sourced from reference TRBV7-9 and TRBJ2-4, is DTGVSQNPRHKITKRGQNVTFRCDPISEHNRLYWYRQTLGQGPEFLTYFQNEAQLEKSRLLSDRFSAERPKGSFSTLEIQRTEQGDSAMYLCASSPGTSGSKNIQYFGAGTRLSVL.

The chain has TRBV9 and TRBJ2-4, with 11 bases fitting TRBD2. Germline CDR1 and CDR2: SGDLS and YYNGEE. After removal of 4 bases from V and 8 bases from J, the junction contained 8 bases not matched to a gene. CDR3 size: 15 residues. The CDR3 DNA follows: TGTGCCAGCAGCCACACTAGCGGGAGACAGGACATTCAGTACTTC. This codes for CASSHTSGRQDIQYF.

This chain joins TRBV4-3 and TRBJ2-1, with TRBD2 identical over 9 bases. Germline CDR1 and CDR2: LGHNA and YSLEER. After removal of 2 bases from V and 8 bases from J, the junction contained 1 base not matched to a gene. The CDR3 has 13 amino acids. The CDR3 protein is CASSQLAGYEQFF. The DNA for the CDR3 is TGCGCCAGCAGCCAACTAGCGGGGTATGAGCAGTTCTTC.

The V and J genes are TRBV9 and TRBJ2-7; TRBD2 matches 9 bases. CDR3 length equals 15 residues. CDR1 and CDR2 from the germline V gene are SGDLS and YYNGEE. V was clipped by 4 bases and J by 4 bases; unmatched bases: 9. The CDR3, as DNA: TGTGCCAGCAGCTCTTTAGCGGGGGCGGGGTACGAGCAGTACTTC. Its translation: CASSSLAGAGYEQYF.

CDR3 loop: CASSQDRGTYEQYF. The CDR3 coding sequence is TGCGCCAGCAGCCAGGACAGGGGCACCTACGAGCAGTACTTC. This chain links TRBV4-3 with TRBJ2-5, with 9 bases that match TRBD1. The J call is in doubt because the DNA end fits TRBJ2-7 better. There are 14 residues in the CDR3. CDR1 and CDR2 from the germline V gene are LGHNA and YSLEER.

The chain is built from TRBV30 and TRBJ2-3, with D possibly TRBD1 on 7 matching bases. V was pared by 5 bases and J by 3 bases, with 15 bases between. The CDR3 spans 14 residues. Per germline, CDR1 GTSNPN and CDR2 SVGIG (reference sequence). As DNA, the CDR3 is TGTGCCTGGCGACAGGGAGGCTTTACAGATACGCAGTATTTT. Translation: CAWRQGGFTDTQYF.

This chain links TRBV4-2 with TRBJ2-7; 8 bases fit TRBD2. Germline lookup yields CDR1 LGHNA and CDR2 YNFKEQ. The CDR3 totals 17 residues. The trim removed 0 bases at V and 6 bases at J, leaving 13 bases unmatched. This CDR3 reads CASSQDLAGGRPSEQYF. CDR3 in DNA: TGTGCCAGCAGCCAAGATCTGGCGGGCGGGAGGCCGAGCGAGCAGTACTTC.

This clone has more than one count but fewer than ten. V is TRBV19 and J is TRBJ2-5, with 7 bases aligning to TRBD1. The CDR3 has 15 residues. With 3 bases clipped from V and 4 bases from J, the junction kept 8 bases outside the gene matches. Per germline, CDR1 LNHDA and CDR2 SQIVND (reference sequence). CDR3 sequence (DNA): TGTGCCAGTAGTATCGGACAGGCCGTAGGAGAGACCCAGTACTTC. Translation: CASSIGQAVGETQYF.

This chain uses TRBV6-5 with TRBJ1-1; possibly TRBD1 for D (5 bases). The germline gives CDR1 MNHEY, CDR2 SVGAGI. This CDR3 comprises 15 residues. The germline V and J ends were trimmed by 4 bases and 0 bases, with 12 bases remaining between them. The DNA of the CDR3 is TGTGCCAGCAGTTTGGGGATGGGGCTGAACACTGAAGCTTTCTTT. Encoded protein: CASSLGMGLNTEAFF.

The rearrangement links TRBV6-5 to TRBJ1-1, with 10 bases lining up with TRBD1. Germline V gives CDR1 MNHEY, CDR2 SVGAGI. V shed 5 bases and J 5 bases; nucleotides not matched to a gene: 5. The CDR3 covers 14 residues. CDR3 in amino acids: CASSGTGEFTEAFF. The DNA of the CDR3 is TGTGCCAGCAGTGGGACAGGGGAGTTTACTGAAGCTTTCTTT.

The rearrangement links TRBV11-3 to TRBJ2-7; perhaps TRBD1 as D (7 bases). This CDR3 is 16 amino acids long. Trimming took 1 base from V and 1 from J, leaving 14 bases between them. In germline, CDR1 is SGHNT, CDR2 YENEEA. CDR3 DNA sequence: TGTGCCAGCAGCTTAGGGGGCGGGACAGCTTCCTACGAGCAGTACTTC. The encoded protein is CASSLGGGTASYEQYF.

The rearrangement joins TRBV5-1 to TRBJ2-1; D may be TRBD1 (5 bases). The CDR3 is made up of 15 amino acids. CDR1 is SGHRS, CDR2 YFSETQ, per germline. V dropped 2 bases and J dropped 4 bases, with 13 bases sitting between them. The CDR3 loop reads CASSFAQGSYNEQFF. CDR3 nucleotide sequence: TGCGCCAGCAGCTTCGCCCAGGGTAGTTACAATGAGCAGTTCTTC.

DNA of the CDR3: TGTGCCAGCAGTCCAGACAGGGAAGGCAAAAACATTCAGTACTTC. Translating gives CASSPDREGKNIQYF. The genes are TRBV7-9 and TRBJ2-4; 7 positions agree with TRBD1. CDR1 is SEHNR, CDR2 FQNEAQ, per germline (reference sequence). J was trimmed by 3 bases and V by 6 bases; bases with no gene match: 8. The CDR3 spans 15 residues.

The rearrangement links TRBV4-2 to TRBJ2-1; D is perhaps TRBD2 (6 bases). V was shortened by 6 bases and J by 4 bases, with 16 bases between the two germline ends. CDR3 size: 15 residues. In germline, CDR1 is LGHNA, CDR2 YNFKEQ. DNA of the CDR3: TGTGCCAGCAGAATTTCCAGGGACTTATACAATGAGCAGTTCTTC. Protein product: CASRISRDLYNEQFF.

This chain connects TRBV2 to TRBJ2-6, with TRBD1 matching 7 bases. V dropped 4 bases and J dropped 0; count of bases not matched to a gene: 6. Germline V CDR1 and CDR2: SNHLY, FYNNEI. This CDR3 contains 17 residues. CDR3 amino acids: CASSGTGYTSGANVLTF. DNA of the CDR3: TGTGCCAGCAGTGGGACAGGCTATACCTCTGGGGCCAACGTCCTGACTTTC.

This chain connects TRBV2 to TRBJ1-2, with D possibly matching TRBD1 (5 bases). This CDR3 is built from 13 residues. Trimming stripped 6 bases from V and 7 bases from J, with 15 bases between. Per germline, CDR1 SNHLY and CDR2 FYNNEI. CDR3 amino acids: CASSARGNFGYTF. The CDR3 DNA is TGTGCCAGCAGCGCTAGGGGTAATTTTGGCTACACCTTC. The full variable domain, completed using reference TRBV2 and TRBJ1-2, is EPEVTQTPSHQVTQMGQEVILRCVPISNHLYFYWYRQILGQKVEFLVSFYNNEISEKSEIFDDQFSVERPDGSNFTLKIRSTKLEDSAMYFCASSARGNFGYTFGSGTRLTVV.

The chain employs TRBV7-9 and TRBJ1-5; D is unclear. V gave up 1 base and J gave up 4 bases, with 5 bases separating them. In germline, CDR1 is SEHNR, CDR2 FQNEAQ (reference sequence). This CDR3 region has 13 residues. CDR3 residues: CASSLGINQPQHF. The CDR3, as DNA: TGTGCCAGCAGCTTAGGTATAAATCAGCCCCAGCATTTT.

V gene TRBV7-3 combines with J gene TRBJ1-2; maybe TRBD1 (6 bases). This CDR3 has 13 amino acids. Germline CDR1 and CDR2: SGHTA and FQGTGA. Trimming stripped 4 bases from V and 6 bases from J, with 12 bases between. The chain's CDR3 is CASSSRQGNGYTF. Here the CDR3 DNA reads TGTGCCAGCAGCTCGCGGCAGGGGAATGGCTACACCTTC.

V gene TRBV10-1 combines with J gene TRBJ2-2, with 8 bases that match TRBD2. Germline CDR1 reads WNHNN; CDR2 reads SYGVQD (reference sequence). The CDR3 loop spans 15 amino acids. The V gene end was trimmed by 5 bases and the J gene end by 6 bases; junction bases not matched to a gene: 8. The CDR3 spells CASSRGGGMAGELFF. In nucleotides, the CDR3 is TGCGCCAGCAGTCGGGGGGGCGGAATGGCCGGGGAGCTGTTTTTT.

V is TRBV29-1 and J is TRBJ1-3; tentatively, D is TRBD1 (5 bases). V lost 1 base and J 8 bases, leaving 18 bases between the germline ends. CDR1 is SQVTM and CDR2 is ANQGSEA in the germline V gene. The CDR3 is 15 amino acids. CDR3 in amino acids: CSVEGGRAEVDTIYF. Written as DNA, the CDR3 is TGCAGCGTTGAAGGGGGCCGAGCAGAGGTGGACACCATATATTTT. The complete variable domain, with remaining parts taken from reference TRBV29-1 and TRBJ1-3, reads SAVISQKPSRDICQRGTSLTIQCQVDSQVTMMFWYRQQPGQSLTLIATANQGSEATYESGFVIDKFPISRPNLTFSTLTVSNMSPEDSSIYLCSVEGGRAEVDTIYFGEGSWLTVV.

In its sample, this clone was seen once. This sequence joins TRBV11-2 and TRBJ1-1; no definite D call. Germline assignment: CDR1 SGHAT and CDR2 FQNNGV. V lost 5 bases and J lost 0, with 16 bases in between. The CDR3 runs 16 residues. The CDR3 loop is CASSANSGRLNTEAFF. The CDR3 coding sequence is TGTGCCAGCAGCGCCAACAGCGGGCGTTTGAACACTGAAGCTTTCTTT.

Details on this clone: At the DNA level, this CDR3 is encoded by other sequences in the same sample as well. J is TRBJ2-1 and V is TRBV7-9, with TRBD1 matching over 12 bases. The CDR3 totals 16 residues. V trimming: 4 bases; J trimming: 9 bases; junction bases outside the gene matches: 10. CDR1 SEHNR and CDR2 FQNEAQ come from the germline V gene (reference sequence). The chain's CDR3 is CASSSGDRGRPSEQFF. The CDR3 DNA follows: TGTGCCAGCAGCTCAGGGGACAGGGGGCGCCCCAGTGAGCAGTTCTTC.

The V and J genes are TRBV30 and TRBJ1-2; 8 bases are a match to TRBD1. Trimming took 7 bases from V and 4 from J; bases not matched to a gene: 5. Germline CDR1 reads GTSNPN; CDR2 reads SVGIG (reference sequence). The CDR3 spans 12 residues. The CDR3 spells CASSTGAYGYTF. CDR3 sequence (DNA): TGTGCCTCATCGACAGGGGCCTATGGCTACACCTTC.

The chain's CDR3 is CASGTDPEKLFF. The CDR3 nucleotides read TGTGCCAGCGGGACAGACCCTGAAAAACTGTTTTTT. The genes are TRBV2 and TRBJ1-4; 7 positions agree with TRBD1. The CDR3 is 12 residues long. V was clipped by 8 bases and J by 7 bases; unmatched bases: 4. The germline V gene encodes CDR1 SNHLY and CDR2 FYNNEI.